This TCR beta chain was obtained from a study of CD8+CD57+ T cells in acquired aplastic anemia. CDR1 and CDR2 from the germline V gene are KGHDR and SFDVKD. The V gene end was trimmed by 5 bases and the J gene end by 4 bases; junction bases not matched to a gene: 3. CDR3 size: 13 residues. The template for TCR beta VDJ and CDR3 sequence profiling was genomic DNA. TCRdb reprocessed the reads via MiXCR and lists one record per CDR3 protein. The sample includes around 150,000 distinct CDR3 sequences, over 55% of them seen just once. Individuals selected for sequencing had exhibited CD8+CD57+ cell expansion on flow cytometry.

The sample was sorted CD4+, CD8+, or CD8+CD57+ T cells (not recorded which) from PBMCs. This clonotype was obtained from a human donor with aplastic anemia. The chain recombines TRBV24-1 with TRBJ1-2; the match to TRBD1 covers 7 bases. CDR3 nucleotides: TGTGCCACCAGTGCCAGGGGGAGCTATGGCTACACCTTC. Its protein is CATSARGSYGYTF.